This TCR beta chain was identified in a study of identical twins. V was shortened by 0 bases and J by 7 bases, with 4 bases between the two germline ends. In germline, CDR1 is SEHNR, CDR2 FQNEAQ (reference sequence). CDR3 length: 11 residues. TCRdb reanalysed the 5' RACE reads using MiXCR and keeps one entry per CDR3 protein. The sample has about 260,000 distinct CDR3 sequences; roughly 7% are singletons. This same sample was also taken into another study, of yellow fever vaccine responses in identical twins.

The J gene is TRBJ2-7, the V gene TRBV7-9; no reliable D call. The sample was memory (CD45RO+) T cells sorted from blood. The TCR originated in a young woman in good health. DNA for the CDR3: TGTGCCAGCAGCTTAGCAGTGGAGCAGTACGTC. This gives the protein CASSLAVEQYV.